This entry concerns a single T cell receptor (beta chain). Its antigen is as yet unknown. This record comes from a study of cytomegalovirus exposure and HLA in healthy donors. Study-level points and caveats: Despite most TCR sequences being rare, some public TCRs occurred in many donors. Confirmation in vitro established that a few CMV-associated chains were specific for CMV antigens.

J was trimmed by 5 bases and V by 0 bases; bases with no gene match: 7. This CDR3 is 16 amino acids long. CDR1 and CDR2 from the germline V gene are MGHRA and YSYEKL. Measured with immunoSEQ multiplex PCR; TCRdb has only the in-frame clones, and not every one. This repertoire shows tens of thousands of clones, approximately 96% found once; its top ten account for about 1.6%. The receptor was derived from a young woman in good health and CMV-seropositive. The chain recombines TRBV4-1 with TRBJ2-1, with TRBD2 matching 7 bases. The specimen sequenced was PBMCs. The CDR3 loop is CASSQDQASGDNEQFF. The CDR3 nucleotides read TGCGCCAGCAGCCAAGATCAGGCTAGCGGAGACAATGAGCAGTTCTTC.